The rows below give T cell receptor beta chains drawn from one sample of a study of CD8+CD57+ T cells in acquired aplastic anemia. TCRdb ran MiXCR on the reads and lists one entry per CDR3 protein. The table has fewer than 300,000 distinct CDR3 sequences, approximately 86% seen once. The specimen was sorted CD4+, CD8+, or CD8+CD57+ T cells (not recorded which) from PBMCs. The receptors were sampled from a human donor with aplastic anemia. CDR3s include the opening cysteine and the closing phenylalanine or tryptophan. The D gene is left open where the match is weak. Some rows have no size entry. The others give once, few or many, or a class for an expanded clone.

>TRBJ2-1|-|many|TRBV2
CASGDGGTDTQYFQFF
TGTGCCAGCGGGGACGGGGGCACAGATACGCAGTATTTTCAGTTCTTC
>TRBJ1-2|-|once|TRBV2
CASSAREGGYTF
TGTGCCAGCAGTGCACGGGAGGGAGGCTACACCTTC
>TRBJ2-3|-|-|TRBV11-3
CASSLDLGGDTQYF
TGTGCCAGCAGCTTAGATCTGGGTGGCGATACGCAGTATTTT
>TRBJ1-6|-|-|TRBV7-9
CASSFGRSGGNSELHF
TGTGCCAGCAGCTTTGGAAGAAGCGGGGGTAACTCTGAGCTCCACTTT
>TRBJ1-1|-|-|TRBV15
CATSRGSEQDEAYF
TGTGCCACCAGTAGAGGCAGCGAGCAAGATGAAGCTTACTTC
>TRBJ2-1|-|-|TRBV9
CASSLGTSGIAQQFF
TGTGCCAGCAGCCTGGGGACGAGCGGCATTGCGCAGCAGTTCTTC
>TRBJ2-3|-|-|TRBV7-2
CASSLAGGPDYEYF
TGTGCCAGCAGCTTAGCGGGAGGTCCCGACTATGAGTACTTT
>TRBJ1-2|-|once|TRBV11-1
CASSQARNCGYTF
TGCGCCAGCAGCCAAGCTCGTAACTGTGGCTACACCTTC
>TRBJ2-3|TRBD2|-|TRBV9
CASSFRLAGDTQYF
TGTGCCAGCAGCTTCAGACTAGCGGGCGATACTCAGTATTTT
>TRBJ2-3|-|once|TRBV29-1
CSVGDESTDKQYF
TGTAGCGTGGGGGACGAGAGCACAGATAAGCAGTATTTT
>TRBJ2-1|TRBD2|few|TRBV10-3
CAISESTLAGGWNEQFF
TGTGCCATCAGTGAGTCGACCCTAGCGGGGGGGTGGAATGAGCAGTTCTTC
>TRBJ1-2|-|-|TRBV7-9
CASSLQRDGRVYGYTF
TGTGCCAGCAGCTTGCAGAGGGACGGGCGGGTATATGGCTACACCTTC
>TRBJ2-3|-|-|TRBV7-8
CASGFGGTDETYF
TGTGCCAGCGGGTTCGGGGGCACTGATGAGACGTATTTT
>TRBJ2-5|-|many|TRBV18
CASSPAGIPMYQTQYF
TGTGCCAGCTCACCTGCCGGGATACCGATGTATCAGACCCAGTACTTC
>TRBJ2-1|-|-|TRBV12-3/TRBV12-4
CASSSGGYNEQFF
TGTGCCAGCAGTTCTGGGGGGTACAATGAGCAGTTCTTC
>TRBJ2-7|-|few|TRBV10-3
CAISRSDGDEYF
TGTGCCATCAGTAGATCCGACGGAGACGAGTACTTC
>TRBJ1-6|TRBD1|-|TRBV2
CASSERTGGVDNSPLHF
TGTGCCAGCAGTGAGCGGACAGGGGGTGTTGATAATTCACCCCTCCACTTT
>TRBJ2-1|-|-|TRBV11-1
CASSFEMRGGSDEQFF
TGTGCCAGCAGCTTTGAAATGAGAGGGGGGAGCGATGAGCAGTTCTTC
>TRBJ1-1|-|few|TRBV7-8
CASSHDPGGPNTGF
TGCGCCAGCAGCCACGATCCCGGGGGGCCGAACACCGGGTTT
>TRBJ1-5|-|-|TRBV19
CASSIISPPGQPQHF
TGTGCCAGTAGTATCATTTCCCCCCCGGGGCAGCCCCAGCATTTT
>TRBJ1-2|-|-|TRBV5-5
CASSLLDPGGYTF
TGTGCCAGCAGCTTATTAGACCCAGGTGGCTACACCTTC
>TRBJ2-1|TRBD1|-|TRBV2
CASSPTGTTINQEQFF
TGTGCCAGCAGTCCGACAGGGACCACAATTAATCAGGAGCAGTTCTTC
>TRBJ1-2|-|-|TRBV13
CASSFDGGGYGYTF
TGTGCCAGCAGCTTTGACGGAGGGGGCTATGGCTACACCTTC
>TRBJ2-3|-|-|TRBV7-9
CASSLERRGGSDEQYF
TGTGCCAGCAGCCTTGAAAGAAGGGGGGGCAGCGATGAGCAGTATTTT
>TRBJ1-1|-|few|TRBV2
CASGGVGGENTEAFF
TGTGCCAGCGGGGGGGTGGGGGGGGAGAACACTGAAGCTTTCTTT
>TRBJ2-7|-|-|TRBV7-9
CASSLKGGTGEQYF
TGTGCCAGCAGCCTAAAAGGGGGGACCGGGGAGCAGTACTTC
>TRBJ1-2|-|-|TRBV2
CASRRNKEQYVEQGTTF
TGTGCCAGCAGAAGGAACAAGGAGCAGTACGTAGAGCAGGGCACCACCTTC